The 20 T cell receptor beta chains below were found in one sample sequenced in a study of shared clonotypes between healthy human individuals. Sequencing used immunoSEQ multiplex PCR; TCRdb keeps in-frame clones, though not all of them. The data show just under 350,000 clones, 70% to 75% seen once. Sequenced material: memory CD4+ T cells sorted from blood. Subset specified: CD45RA-negative fraction. The origin of the receptors is a man younger than 40 in good health.

This chain connects TRBV28 to TRBJ1-2; D gene ambiguous. Germline V gene data show CDR1 as MDHEN and CDR2 as SYDVKM. There are 14 residues in the CDR3. Deletions cut 7 bases from V and 1 base from J, with 13 bases between. The CDR3 loop reads CASNVGQYNYGYTF. CDR3 in DNA: TGTGCCAGCAACGTTGGGCAGTATAACTATGGCTACACCTTC.

The gene calls are TRBV18 and TRBJ2-7, with 8 bases that match TRBD1. Germline CDR1 is KGHSH and CDR2 is LQKENI. Trimming cost V 5 bases and J 2 bases; bases outside gene matches: 5. The CDR3 is 14 residues long. The CDR3 reads CASSNGQGAYEQYF. DNA of the CDR3: TGTGCCAGCTCAAACGGACAGGGTGCCTACGAGCAGTACTTC.

This clone appeared a few times. The chain combines TRBV7-8 with TRBJ2-5; D remains unclear. The J call is uncertain, as TRBJ2-7 better fits the DNA end. The germline V gene encodes CDR1 SGHVS and CDR2 FQNEAQ. The CDR3 consists of 13 residues. The CDR3 loop is CASTSRASYEQYF. The DNA of the CDR3 is TGTGCCAGCACCTCAAGGGCATCCTACGAGCAGTACTTC.

This clone was counted only a few times. V is TRBV30 and J is TRBJ2-5; TRBD2 agrees at 7 bases. Germline V gives CDR1 GTSNPN, CDR2 SVGIG (reference sequence). The V segment lost 3 bases and the J segment 1 base; nucleotides outside the gene matches: 2. This CDR3 is built from 13 residues. CDR3 residues: CAWSAGVQETQYF. The CDR3, as DNA: TGTGCCTGGAGCGCGGGAGTCCAAGAGACCCAGTACTTC.

This rearrangement joins TRBV5-4 to TRBJ2-7; D might be TRBD2 (6 bases). V lost 3 bases and J lost 0, with 16 bases in between. Germline loops: CDR1 SGHNT, CDR2 YYREEE (reference sequence). The CDR3 consists of 16 residues. The CDR3 spells CASSYDGGTSSYEQYF. The CDR3 DNA reads as TGTGCCAGCAGCTACGATGGCGGGACGAGCTCCTACGAGCAGTACTTC.

V and J are TRBV7-9 and TRBJ2-3; no reliable D call. The CDR3 is 17 residues long. Trimming left V 2 bases short and J 4 bases short, with 19 bases between. The germline V gene has CDR1 SEHNR and CDR2 FQNEAQ (reference sequence). DNA of the CDR3: TGTGCCAGCAGCTTAAGATCTCTGGGCCTTACCCCAGATACGCAGTATTTT. Translating it yields CASSLRSLGLTPDTQYF. Supplemented by reference TRBV7-9 and TRBJ2-3, the full variable domain reads DTGVSQNPRHKITKRGQNVTFRCDPISEHNRLYWYRQTLGQGPEFLTYFQNEAQLEKSRLLSDRFSAERPKGSFSTLEIQRTEQGDSAMYLCASSLRSLGLTPDTQYFGPGTRLTVL.

This chain joins TRBV5-1 and TRBJ1-1; D unclear. This CDR3 contains 16 residues. V was clipped by 0 bases and J by 1 base, with 13 bases between them. CDR1 and CDR2 from the germline V gene are SGHRS and YFSETQ. CDR3 DNA: TGCGCCAGCAGCTTGGATTCGGGTATCAGGAACACTGAAGCTTTCTTT. This translates into CASSLDSGIRNTEAFF.

The J gene is TRBJ1-5, the V gene TRBV6-1; tentatively, D is TRBD1 (6 bases). CDR3 length equals 14 residues. The germline V gene has CDR1 MNHNS and CDR2 SASEGT. The V end was cut by 6 bases, the J end by 11 bases, with 20 bases between. CDR3 coding DNA: TGTGCCAGCAGCTCAACCGGGACACCCCGGGCCCAGCATTTT. Protein: CASSSTGTPRAQHF.

The chain joins TRBV5-1 to TRBJ1-2; D unclear. With 4 bases removed from V and 3 bases from J, the gap between germline ends came to 13 bases. Germline V lookup: CDR1 SGHRS, CDR2 YFSETQ. This CDR3 is built from 14 residues. CDR3 amino acids: CASSPLSPDYGYTF. CDR3 sequence (DNA): TGCGCCAGCAGCCCGCTTTCTCCGGACTATGGCTACACCTTC.

This chain uses TRBV7-2 with TRBJ2-5, with D tentatively TRBD1 (5 bases). Germline loops: CDR1 SGHTA, CDR2 FQGNSA. This CDR3 is 14 amino acids long. V gave up 5 bases and J gave up 5 bases, with 15 bases separating them. CDR3 DNA: TGTGCCAGCAGCACAGGTAGCTTAAGTGAGACCCAGTACTTC. It translates to CASSTGSLSETQYF.

CDR3 in amino acids: CASSTTLANEQFF. The CDR3 bases are TGCGCCAGCAGCACTACGCTAGCGAATGAGCAGTTCTTC. This chain connects TRBV5-1 to TRBJ2-1; perhaps TRBD2 as D (6 bases). Between the trimmed V and J ends, which lost 4 bases and 7 bases, there was a span of 12 bases. This CDR3 region has 13 residues. In germline, CDR1 is SGHRS, CDR2 YFSETQ.

The chain couples TRBV9 to TRBJ1-3, with D unresolved. The germline CDR1 and CDR2 sequences are SGDLS and YYNGEE. This CDR3 comprises 13 residues. The V end lost 3 bases, the J end lost 2 bases, and 6 bases lay between the germline ends. The CDR3: CASSAQPGNTIYF. In DNA, the CDR3 is TGTGCCAGCAGCGCCCAGCCTGGAAACACCATATATTTT.

A few counts support this clone. J is TRBJ2-5 and V is TRBV15; D is unclear. V was pared by 0 bases and J by 5 bases, with 13 bases between. CDR3 length: 15 amino acids. CDR1 and CDR2 from the germline V gene are LNHNV and YYDKDF (reference sequence). The CDR3 DNA sequence: TGTGCCACCAGCAGAGATAAGACGAATCGGGAGACCCAGTACTTC. Protein: CATSRDKTNRETQYF.

V gene TRBV10-3 combines with J gene TRBJ1-3; 11 bases map to TRBD1. J gave up 5 bases and V 6 bases, and 3 bases lay outside the gene matches. CDR3 size: 14 residues. Germline V CDR1 and CDR2: ENHRY, SYGVKD. CDR3 amino acids: CAIRDRGQRNTIYF. The CDR3 DNA is TGTGCCATCAGGGACAGGGGGCAAAGAAACACCATATATTTT.

The chain joins TRBV11-3 to TRBJ2-1; D is unclear. In germline, CDR1 is SGHNT, CDR2 YENEEA. V was pared by 5 bases and J by 10 bases, with 12 bases between. The CDR3 has 12 residues. The CDR3 DNA sequence: TGTGCCAGCAGCCCAGACACAGAGGAGCAGTTCTTC. Translation: CASSPDTEEQFF.

The V gene is TRBV11-2, the J gene TRBJ2-3; a possible D gene is TRBD1 (6 bases). Germline-derived CDR1 and CDR2 are SGHAT and FQNNGV. This CDR3 region has 16 residues. Trimming took off 0 bases at V and 1 base at J, with 11 bases between the two ends. CDR3 in amino acids: CASSLDGGVGTDTQYF. Written as DNA, the CDR3 is TGTGCCAGCAGCTTAGATGGGGGCGTAGGCACAGATACGCAGTATTTT.

J is TRBJ2-7 and V is TRBV19, with 9 nucleotides matching TRBD2. The CDR3 extends over 16 amino acids. Germline lookup yields CDR1 LNHDA and CDR2 SQIVND (reference sequence). With V trimmed by 6 bases and J by 5 bases, 14 bases remained unmatched. The CDR3 nucleotides are TGTGCCAGTAGAACAAAGACTAGCGGAGGGACCAACGAGCAGTACTTC. Residues: CASRTKTSGGTNEQYF.

The V call is TRBV18, the J call TRBJ2-7; 9 bases fit TRBD2. This CDR3 region has 13 residues. The V segment lost 4 bases and the J segment 3 bases; nucleotides outside the gene matches: 1. Per the germline V gene, CDR1 is KGHSH and CDR2 is LQKENI. CDR3 DNA sequence: TGTGCCAGCTCACTAGCGGGAGACTACGAGCAGTACTTC. Its translation: CASSLAGDYEQYF.

This clone showed up just a few times. The V gene is TRBV7-8, the J gene TRBJ2-5, with D perhaps given as TRBD1 or TRBD2 (6 bases each). The V gene's germline CDR1 is SGHVS and CDR2 FQNEAQ. V gave up 7 bases and J gave up 1 base, with 19 bases separating them. The CDR3 spans 16 residues. CDR3 in amino acids: CASTRPGAGFQETQYF. The CDR3 region has the DNA TGTGCCAGCACCCGGCCGGGGGCAGGGTTCCAAGAGACCCAGTACTTC.

The chain carries TRBV11-3 and TRBJ2-7; 9 bases are shared with TRBD1. The V gene's germline CDR1 is SGHNT and CDR2 YENEEA. V dropped 3 bases and J dropped 2; count of bases not matched to a gene: 8. The CDR3 has 16 amino acids. CDR3: CASSLTGGDGPYEQYF. CDR3 nucleotide sequence: TGTGCCAGCAGCTTGACAGGGGGGGACGGACCCTACGAGCAGTACTTC.